Below are 20 T cell receptor beta chains sequenced from a single sample in a study of shared clonotypes between healthy human individuals. Method: immunoSEQ multiplex PCR; TCRdb's copy keeps in-frame clones and lacks some. Of fewer than 1 million clones in the sample, approximately 97% were seen once. CD45RO-negative, CCR7-positively selected cells formed the naive CD8 fraction, excluding terminally differentiated effector memory CD45RA+ cells. The sequencing sample was made of naive CD8+ T cells sorted from blood. The receptors originated from a man aged 25 to 40 in good health.

The chain couples TRBV7-2 to TRBJ2-7; TRBD2 matches at 13 bases. Losses at the gene ends were 4 bases for V and 2 bases for J; bases not matched to a gene: 2. Germline CDR1 and CDR2: SGHTA and FQGNSA. The CDR3 sequence is 15 residues long. The CDR3 region is CASSSGTSGTYEQYF. In nucleotides, the CDR3 is TGTGCCAGCAGCTCAGGGACTAGCGGGACCTACGAGCAGTACTTC.

J is TRBJ1-1 and V is TRBV27; tentatively, D is TRBD1 (6 bases). Trimming took 4 bases from V and 7 from J, leaving 28 bases between them. Germline values: CDR1 MNHEY, CDR2 SMNVEV (reference sequence). CDR3 length: 18 amino acids. The chain's CDR3 is CASSSARTGFLAGLEAFF. DNA of the CDR3: TGTGCCAGCAGTTCCGCCCGCACAGGGTTTTTAGCAGGCCTTGAAGCTTTCTTT.

This chain links TRBV27 with TRBJ2-1; TRBD1 matches at 8 bases. The germline CDR1 and CDR2 sequences are MNHEY and SMNVEV (reference sequence). J lost 0 bases, V lost 5 bases, and 6 bases had no gene match. The CDR3 is made up of 16 amino acids. The CDR3 region is CASSIQGASSYNEQFF. CDR3 nucleotide sequence: TGTGCCAGCAGTATCCAGGGGGCAAGCTCCTACAATGAGCAGTTCTTC.

The chain links TRBV7-9 to TRBJ1-5, with D maybe TRBD1 (5 bases). Trimming took 1 base from V and 7 from J, leaving 17 bases between them. Germline CDR1 is SEHNR and CDR2 is FQNEAQ (reference sequence). CDR3 length equals 16 residues. CDR3 protein: CASSLVGGTREQPQHF. The DNA for the CDR3 is TGTGCCAGCAGCTTAGTGGGGGGGACTAGGGAGCAGCCCCAGCATTTT.

A remark on this clone: Within the sample, other DNA sequences also encode this same CDR3. The CDR3 loop is CASSLGPAYEQYF. The CDR3, as DNA: TGTGCCAGCAGCTTGGGCCCAGCCTACGAGCAGTACTTC. The chain links TRBV5-6 to TRBJ2-7, with no clear D. V was clipped by 0 bases and J by 2 bases, with 6 bases between them. CDR3 length: 13 amino acids. Germline CDR1 reads SGHDT; CDR2 reads YYEEEE.

The rearrangement uses TRBV5-1 and TRBJ1-2; the D is unclear. V was trimmed by 3 bases and J by 8 bases, leaving 14 bases between them. Germline loops: CDR1 SGHRS, CDR2 YFSETQ. This CDR3 has 13 amino acids. The DNA of the CDR3 is TGCGCCAGCAGCTCCGGAGTGAGTTTGGGCTACACCTTC. Protein product: CASSSGVSLGYTF.

The DNA of the CDR3 is TGTGCCAGTAGTTTTGGGACTAGCGGGACGGAGACCCAGTACTTC. Protein product: CASSFGTSGTETQYF. This rearrangement joins TRBV19 to TRBJ2-5, with TRBD2 matching 13 bases. The CDR3 extends over 15 amino acids. Trimming cost V 5 bases and J 5 bases; bases outside gene matches: 5. Germline V gene sequence: CDR1 LNHDA, CDR2 SQIVND (reference sequence).

The CDR3 region is CASSQDGLNYGYTF. Here the CDR3 DNA reads TGTGCCAGCAGCCAAGATGGCCTAAACTATGGCTACACCTTC. The rearrangement joins TRBV14 to TRBJ1-2; D gene unclear. Trimming stripped 0 bases from V and 2 bases from J, with 7 bases between. The CDR3 totals 14 residues. CDR1 and CDR2 from the germline V gene are SGHDN and FVKESK.

A word on this clone: In the same sample, other DNA sequences code for this CDR3. The chain couples TRBV27 to TRBJ1-5; no definite D call. The CDR3 runs to 12 residues. V was shortened by 3 bases and J by 6 bases, with 6 bases between the two germline ends. CDR1 is MNHEY and CDR2 is SMNVEV in the germline V gene (reference sequence). This CDR3 is CASSFVGQPQHF. In nucleotides, the CDR3 is TGTGCCAGCAGTTTTGTGGGTCAGCCCCAGCATTTT.

Comments on this clone: A read error may account for a junction end that differs from germline. This chain joins TRBV14 and TRBJ2-7; TRBD2 is a possible D gene (5 bases). Germline V gives CDR1 SGHDN, CDR2 FVKESK. The CDR3 spans 21 residues. The CDR3 nucleotides are TGTGCCAGCAGCCAATCATCCATTGAGGGCCATTGGATAGCGACCTCCAACGAGCAGTACTTC. Translating gives CASSQSSIEGHWIATSNEQYF.

With regard to this clone: The junction differs from germline at one of its ends, possibly a read error. The chain employs TRBV5-6 and TRBJ1-4; TRBD1 agrees at 7 bases. Germline V gene lookup returns CDR1 SGHDT and CDR2 YYEEEE. CDR3 length equals 11 residues. For the CDR3, the DNA is TGTGCCAGCAGCTTGTTGGGGACAGTCCTATTT. Protein sequence: CASSLLGTVLF.

On this clone: Other DNA sequences within the sample encode an identical CDR3. This chain uses TRBV5-1 with TRBJ1-4; 7 bases are shared with TRBD1. The CDR3 consists of 15 residues. Germline CDR1 is SGHRS and CDR2 is YFSETQ. Unmatched junction bases numbered 3, after V lost 4 bases and J lost 0 bases. The CDR3 spells CASSPGTATNEKLFF. CDR3 bases: TGCGCCAGCAGCCCCGGGACAGCAACTAATGAAAAACTGTTTTTT.

The rearrangement joins TRBV6-5 to TRBJ2-2; maybe TRBD2 (6 bases). This CDR3 has 16 residues. CDR1 is MNHEY and CDR2 is SVGAGI in the germline V gene. Trimming cost V 2 bases and J 1 base, with 11 bases left between them. The CDR3 sequence is CASSYPSGRNTGELFF. The CDR3 coding sequence is TGTGCCAGCAGTTACCCCTCCGGGAGGAACACCGGGGAGCTGTTTTTT.

This sequence joins TRBV7-2 and TRBJ2-7; 12 nucleotides line up with TRBD2. Germline loops: CDR1 SGHTA, CDR2 FQGNSA. V lost 7 bases to trimming and J lost 0 bases; unmatched junction nucleotides: 4. CDR3 length equals 15 residues. The CDR3, as DNA: TGTGCCAGCACCTCGACTAGCGGGAGCTCCTACGAGCAGTACTTC. Translating it yields CASTSTSGSSYEQYF. The full variable domain, with the rest looked up from reference TRBV7-2 and TRBJ2-7, is GAGVSQSPSNKVTEKGKDVELRCDPISGHTALYWYRQSLGQGLEFLIYFQGNSAPDKSGLPSDRFSAERTGGSVSTLTIQRTQQEDSAVYLCASTSTSGSSYEQYFGPGTRLTVT.

The chain combines TRBV7-9 with TRBJ2-7; a weak D match, TRBD2 (5 bases). The CDR3 consists of 14 residues. The germline CDR1 and CDR2 sequences are SEHNR and FQNEAQ (reference sequence). V shed 0 bases and J shed 4 bases, with 10 bases lying between them. This CDR3 reads CASSLATERYEQYF. The CDR3 nucleotides are TGTGCCAGCAGCTTAGCGACGGAGCGGTACGAGCAGTACTTC. The complete variable domain, with remaining parts taken from reference TRBV7-9 and TRBJ2-7, reads DTGVSQNPRHKITKRGQNVTFRCDPISEHNRLYWYRQTLGQGPEFLTYFQNEAQLEKSRLLSDRFSAERPKGSFSTLEIQRTEQGDSAMYLCASSLATERYEQYFGPGTRLTVT.

The chain couples TRBV9 to TRBJ1-2; 7 positions agree with TRBD1. Looked up from germline, CDR1 is SGDLS and CDR2 is YYNGEE. V lost 3 bases to trimming and J lost 6 bases; unmatched junction nucleotides: 11. The CDR3 totals 15 residues. CDR3: CASSAKTGQVDGYTF. DNA of the CDR3: TGTGCCAGCAGCGCGAAGACAGGGCAAGTAGATGGCTACACCTTC. Variable domain in full (rest from reference TRBV9 and TRBJ1-2): DSGVTQTPKHLITATGQRVTLRCSPRSGDLSVYWYQQSLDQGLQFLIQYYNGEERAKGNILERFSAQQFPDLHSELNLSSLELGDSALYFCASSAKTGQVDGYTFGSGTRLTVV.

CDR3 sequence (DNA): TGTGCCAGCACTCCGGGCGGGAGCTCCTACGAGCAGTACTTC. Translation gives CASTPGGSSYEQYF. The chain combines TRBV5-4 with TRBJ2-7; TRBD2 matches at 7 bases. CDR1 is SGHNT, CDR2 YYREEE, per germline (reference sequence). This CDR3 comprises 14 residues. Trimming took 6 bases from V and 0 from J; bases not matched to a gene: 6.

The chain combines TRBV6-5 with TRBJ1-1; D not resolved. Trimming cost V 5 bases and J 5 bases, with 12 bases left between them. In germline, CDR1 is MNHEY, CDR2 SVGAGI. This CDR3 spans 13 amino acids. As DNA, the CDR3 is TGTGCCAGCAGTCATGGAACCAAAACTGAAGCTTTCTTT. Encoded protein: CASSHGTKTEAFF.

The V gene is TRBV28, the J gene TRBJ2-5, with 9 positions matching TRBD1. CDR3 size: 16 residues. Germline V gene sequence: CDR1 MDHEN, CDR2 SYDVKM. J was trimmed by 2 bases and V by 5 bases; bases with no gene match: 9. The CDR3 reads CASSQSWDREQETQYF. CDR3 DNA: TGTGCCAGCAGTCAGTCGTGGGACAGGGAACAAGAGACCCAGTACTTC.

V gene TRBV9 combines with J gene TRBJ2-7; D perhaps matches TRBD2 (5 bases). V was pared by 0 bases and J by 7 bases, with 11 bases between. The CDR3 loop spans 13 amino acids. CDR1 and CDR2 (germline): SGDLS, YYNGEE. The CDR3 region is CASSVGSSGEQYF. CDR3 nucleotides: TGTGCCAGCAGCGTAGGTTCTTCGGGGGAGCAGTACTTC.